The sequence of this TCR beta chain was determined in a study of OX40 agonist ivuxolimab in advanced cancers. Study findings and constraints: CD8+ T cells (on average) carried more expanded clones than CD4+ T cells.

Patients with a history of autoimmune disease or on systemic immunosuppression were excluded. This table comes from immunoSEQ multiplex PCR, and its TCRdb copy is limited to in-frame clones, with some not included. The table records 60,000 to 85,000 clones, roughly 73% of them present only once. The germline CDR1 and CDR2 sequences are SGHNT and YENEEA. V trimming: 5 bases; J trimming: 0 bases; junction bases outside the gene matches: 5. This CDR3 has 15 amino acids. In this sample, this clone turned up once. Antigen unknown. The chain recombines TRBV11-3 with TRBJ2-7, with TRBD2 matching 9 bases. Sequencing used CD4+ or CD8+ T cells sorted from blood, obtained in a trial of the OX40 agonist ivuxolimab. The TCR comes from an adult with an advanced solid tumor such as melanoma, head and neck, liver or kidney cancer. The CDR3 coding sequence is TGTGCCAGCAGCCCCCGACTAGCGGCCTCCTACGAGCAGTACTTC. This gives the protein CASSPRLAASYEQYF.